This TCR beta chain was recorded in a study of cytomegalovirus exposure and HLA in healthy donors. The germline V and J ends were trimmed by 0 bases and 5 bases, with 16 bases remaining between them. Germline lookup yields CDR1 SGHVS and CDR2 FNYEAQ. The CDR3 contains 17 residues. General study results and limits: Common viral pathogens (according to a later analysis) appeared linked to several of the most significant clusters.

PCR involved 60 Vbeta and 13 Jbeta primers. Sequenced by immunoSEQ multiplex PCR; TCRdb stores in-frame clones only, minus some. The sample records 120,000 to 150,000 clones, around 9.6% being singletons. This clone has only a few counts. Its specificity is not known. The sample was PBMCs. The clonotype comes from a male donor in good health and CMV-seronegative. The rearrangement joins TRBV7-6 to TRBJ2-2, with D tentatively TRBD1 (6 bases). The CDR3 region has the DNA TGTGCCAGCAGCTTAGCGTTCCGCCAGGGGTTGACCGGGGAGCTGTTTTTT. It encodes CASSLAFRQGLTGELFF.